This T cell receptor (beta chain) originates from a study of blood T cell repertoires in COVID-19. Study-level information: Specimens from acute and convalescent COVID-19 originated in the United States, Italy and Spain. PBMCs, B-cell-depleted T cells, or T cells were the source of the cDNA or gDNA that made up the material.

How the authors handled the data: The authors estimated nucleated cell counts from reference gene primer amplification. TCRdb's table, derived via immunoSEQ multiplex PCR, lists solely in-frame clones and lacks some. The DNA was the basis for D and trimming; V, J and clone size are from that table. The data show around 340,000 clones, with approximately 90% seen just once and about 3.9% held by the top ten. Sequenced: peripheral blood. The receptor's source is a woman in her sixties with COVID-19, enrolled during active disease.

The CDR3 sequence is CASSQGRGGNTEAFF. In DNA, the CDR3 is TGTGCCAGCAGCCAGGGTCGGGGGGGGAACACTGAAGCTTTCTTT. The chain is built from TRBV3-1 (or the pseudogene TRBV3-2) and TRBJ1-1; a weak D match, TRBD1 (5 bases). V was pared by 3 bases and J by 1 base, with 12 bases between. The CDR3 is 15 residues long. Germline-derived CDR1 and CDR2 are LGHDT and YNNKEL (reference sequence).